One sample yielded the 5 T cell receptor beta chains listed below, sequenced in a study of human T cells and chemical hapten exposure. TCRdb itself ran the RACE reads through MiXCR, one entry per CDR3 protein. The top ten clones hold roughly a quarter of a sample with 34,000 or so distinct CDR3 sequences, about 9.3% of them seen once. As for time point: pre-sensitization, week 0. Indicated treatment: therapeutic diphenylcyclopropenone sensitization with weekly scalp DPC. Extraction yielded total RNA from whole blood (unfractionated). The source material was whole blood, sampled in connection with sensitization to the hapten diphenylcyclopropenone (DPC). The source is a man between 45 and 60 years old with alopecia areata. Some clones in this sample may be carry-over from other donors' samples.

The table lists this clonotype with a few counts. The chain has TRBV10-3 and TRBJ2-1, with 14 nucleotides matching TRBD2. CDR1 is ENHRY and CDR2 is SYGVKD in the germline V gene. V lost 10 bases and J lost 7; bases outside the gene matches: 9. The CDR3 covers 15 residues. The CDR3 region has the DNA TGTGCCACCGAGGGACTAGCGGGAGCTTCGAATGAGCAGTTCTTC. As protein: CATEGLAGASNEQFF.

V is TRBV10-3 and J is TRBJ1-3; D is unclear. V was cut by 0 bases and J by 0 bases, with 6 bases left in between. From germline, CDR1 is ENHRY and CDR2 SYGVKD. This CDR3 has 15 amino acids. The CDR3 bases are TGTGCCATCAGTGAGTCCTGGGGCTCTGGAAACACCATATATTTT. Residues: CAISESWGSGNTIYF.

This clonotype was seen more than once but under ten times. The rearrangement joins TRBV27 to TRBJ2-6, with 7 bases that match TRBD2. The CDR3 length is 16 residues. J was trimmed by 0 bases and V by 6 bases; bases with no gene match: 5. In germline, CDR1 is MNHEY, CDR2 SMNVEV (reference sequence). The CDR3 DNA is TGTGCCAGCAGCTCCGGGAGGCTCTCTGGGGCCAACGTCCTGACTTTC. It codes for CASSSGRLSGANVLTF.

In DNA form, the CDR3 reads TGCAGTGCTAGGCGGCTCCCAGCGGGGGCCCCCCTGAGATATGAGCAGTTCTTC. The encoded protein is CSARRLPAGAPLRYEQFF. The rearrangement joins TRBV20-1 to TRBJ2-1, with 8 positions matching TRBD2. Germline-derived CDR1 and CDR2 are DFQATT and SNEGSKA (reference sequence). The CDR3 length is 18 residues. Losses at the gene ends were 3 bases for V and 8 bases for J; bases not matched to a gene: 21.

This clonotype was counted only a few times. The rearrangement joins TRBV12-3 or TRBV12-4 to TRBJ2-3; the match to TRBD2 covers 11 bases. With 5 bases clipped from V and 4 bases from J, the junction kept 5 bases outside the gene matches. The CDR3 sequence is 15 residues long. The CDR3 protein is CASSTPLAGADTQYF. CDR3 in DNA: TGTGCCAGCAGTACCCCACTAGCGGGGGCAGATACGCAGTATTTT.